This T cell receptor beta chain comes out of a study of sequential checkpoint blockade in melanoma. For the study at large: Randomization was 1:1 between first-line nivolumab→ipilimumab and ipilimumab→nivolumab. Both treatment sequences were followed by maintenance nivolumab.

Treatment here: randomized to nivolumab then ipilimumab (arm A) or the reverse (arm B). Patients had received no earlier DNA-damaging chemotherapy. From thawed PBMCs, live CD3+CD8+ cells negative for CD19 and CD56 were sorted. Germline lookup yields CDR1 SGHAT and CDR2 FQNNGV. Trimming left V 6 bases short and J 4 bases short, with 16 bases between. This CDR3 is 15 amino acids long. Repertoires were generated with immunoSEQ multiplex PCR, while TCRdb's copy carries only in-frame clones and drops some. The sample lists 20,000 or so clones; 65% to 85% were seen once. The chain carries TRBV11-2 and TRBJ2-1, with D perhaps matching TRBD2 (6 bases). The receptor comes from a human donor with melanoma. Sample: CD8+ T cells sorted from blood (inferred from file names), taken from a patient given nivolumab and ipilimumab in sequence. The chain's CDR3 is CASSHEFGGYNEQFF. DNA for the CDR3: TGTGCCAGCAGTCACGAATTTGGGGGGTACAATGAGCAGTTCTTC.